The T cell receptor (beta chain) under discussion was sequenced for a study of memory CD4+ T cells and cytomegalovirus serostatus. The germline gives CDR1 KGHSY, CDR2 FQNENV. Trimming shortened V by 2 bases and J by 6 bases, and 13 bases separated the two germline ends. The CDR3 contains 14 residues. Per the study methods: Out-of-frame sequences were removed, leaving 2 million or so distinct TCRbeta sequences. Using immunoSEQ multiplex PCR, the repertoire was profiled, and TCRdb retains in-frame clones only, with some absent. That table is the source of V, J and clone size, and D and trimming were worked out from the DNA. The sample holds about 75,000 clones, 78% seen once. This clone was counted once. The sort gate was single viable CD3+CD4+CD8-CD45RO+ cells for memory CD4+ T cells.

The sequence was obtained from an adult in good health and CMV-seropositive. The sequenced sample consisted of memory CD4+ T cells from blood. The genes are TRBV16 and TRBJ1-1; a weak D match, TRBD1 (5 bases). The CDR3 bases are TGTGCCAGCAGCCAAGGGGCCTTTGTCCCTGAAGCTTTCTTT. Encoded protein: CASSQGAFVPEAFF.